This T cell receptor beta chain was retrieved from a study of CD4+ T cells in melanoma. Study findings and constraints: Reportedly, melanoma neoantigen-specific CD4+ T cells showed varied differentiation states. CD8+ T cell, macrophage and B cell function reportedly correlated with neoantigen-specific CD4+ T cells.

Trimming shortened V by 0 bases and J by 1 base, and 5 bases separated the two germline ends. The CDR3 sequence is 15 residues long. Germline V CDR1 and CDR2: SGDLS, YYNGEE. As for this clone: Its target is not known.

Data came from immunoSEQ multiplex PCR; TCRdb stores just in-frame clones and leaves some out. The sample records fewer than 55,000 clones, about 88% being singletons. Source material: peripheral blood. The chain employs TRBV9 and TRBJ2-6, with a tentative D call TRBD2 (5 bases). This TCR was recovered from a human donor with melanoma. The CDR3 spells CASSVGGSGANVLTF. The CDR3 DNA follows: TGTGCCAGCAGCGTAGGAGGGTCTGGGGCCAACGTCCTGACTTTC. The variable domain in full, completed from reference TRBV9 and TRBJ2-6, reads DSGVTQTPKHLITATGQRVTLRCSPRSGDLSVYWYQQSLDQGLQFLIQYYNGEERAKGNILERFSAQQFPDLHSELNLSSLELGDSALYFCASSVGGSGANVLTFGAGSRLTVL.